This passage covers 7 T cell receptor beta chains from one sample sequenced in a study of blood T cell repertoires in COVID-19. The table came from immunoSEQ multiplex PCR; TCRdb's copy has only in-frame clones and leaves some out. The sample lists 90,000 to 130,000 clones, approximately 82% seen once, with around 4% in the top ten. What was sequenced was peripheral blood. The receptors here all came from a woman of 80 years or more with acute or convalescent COVID-19.

This rearrangement joins TRBV4-1 to TRBJ2-3; D unclear. The CDR3 contains 15 residues. Deletions cut 2 bases from V and 0 bases from J, with 9 bases between. CDR1 is MGHRA, CDR2 YSYEKL, per germline. CDR3 nucleotide sequence: TGCGCCAGCAGCCAATCCCTCGGTAGCACAGATACGCAGTATTTT. Residues: CASSQSLGSTDTQYF.

This chain joins TRBV7-2 and TRBJ1-4, with TRBD1 identical over 7 bases. The CDR3 extends over 14 amino acids. The germline V gene has CDR1 SGHTA and CDR2 FQGNSA. Trimming cost V 5 bases and J 8 bases; bases outside gene matches: 8. CDR3 in DNA: TGTGCCAGCAGCCGTGACAGGGAGGTGGAAAAACTGTTTTTT. Translated, it gives CASSRDREVEKLFF.

This chain connects TRBV19 to TRBJ2-7, with TRBD1 as a possible D gene (5 bases). V was shortened by 3 bases and J by 1 base, with 7 bases between the two germline ends. The CDR3 is 13 amino acids. In germline, CDR1 is LNHDA, CDR2 SQIVND (reference sequence). CDR3: CASSIPGSYEQYF. Here the CDR3 DNA reads TGTGCCAGTAGTATTCCAGGGTCCTACGAGCAGTACTTC.

Concerning this clone: An end of the junction differs from the germline gene, which may be a read error. The chain employs TRBV6-5 and TRBJ2-7; D might be TRBD1 (6 bases). Germline lookup yields CDR1 MNHEY and CDR2 SVGAGI. The CDR3 is made up of 14 amino acids. Here the CDR3 reads CTSSYLQGSYEQYF. The CDR3 bases are TGTACCAGCAGTTACCTACAGGGCTCCTACGAGCAGTACTTC.

The V call is TRBV7-9, the J call TRBJ2-7; possible D gene TRBD1, 5 bases. In germline, CDR1 is SEHNR, CDR2 FQNEAQ (reference sequence). Trimming cost V 5 bases and J 3 bases, with 20 bases left between them. CDR3 size: 16 residues. CDR3 residues: CASSPPSGPLFYEQYF. Written as DNA, the CDR3 is TGTGCCAGCAGCCCACCCTCAGGGCCCCTATTCTACGAGCAGTACTTC.

The chain has TRBV11-2 and TRBJ2-1; 7 bases agree with TRBD1. The CDR3 consists of 15 residues. With 2 bases clipped from V and 7 bases from J, the junction kept 8 bases outside the gene matches. Germline V gene data show CDR1 as SGHAT and CDR2 as FQNNGV. The CDR3 region is CASSLRRQGINEQFF. As DNA, the CDR3 is TGTGCCAGCAGCTTAAGGAGACAGGGCATTAATGAGCAGTTCTTC.

This chain joins TRBV11-1 and TRBJ1-3; D not resolved. Germline V gives CDR1 SGHAT, CDR2 FQDESV (reference sequence). Trimming stripped 6 bases from V and 0 bases from J, with 12 bases between. The CDR3 is 15 amino acids. The CDR3 nucleotides read TGTGCCAGCAGTAAACGGAGCTTCTCTGGAAACACCATATATTTT. The encoded protein is CASSKRSFSGNTIYF.